These 30 T cell receptor beta chains were all obtained from the same sample, sequenced in a study of T cells after yellow fever vaccination. TCRdb redid the calling of the 5' RACE reads with MiXCR, one entry per CDR3 protein. This sample yields around 550,000 distinct CDR3 sequences, of which about 19% are seen a single time; roughly an eighth belongs to the top ten. The sequenced sample was PBMCs, obtained 15 days after the yellow fever booster vaccination. The source is a man aged 25-45 years who received the YFV17D yellow fever vaccine.

The V gene is TRBV7-9, the J gene TRBJ2-7; TRBD2 matches 8 bases. Germline lookup yields CDR1 SEHNR and CDR2 FQNEAQ (reference sequence). After removal of 11 bases from V and 7 bases from J, the junction contained 10 bases not matched to a gene. The CDR3 runs to 12 residues. The CDR3 DNA is TGTGCCGGCACTGGTAGCGGGAAGGAGCAGTACTTC. Translation: CAGTGSGKEQYF.

The chain links TRBV9 to TRBJ2-5; a weak D match, TRBD2 (5 bases). The V and J ends lost 0 bases and 7 bases respectively, with 10 bases between them. Germline V gene lookup returns CDR1 SGDLS and CDR2 YYNGEE. The CDR3 runs 13 residues. The CDR3 spells CASSVVRDGTQYF. In DNA form, the CDR3 reads TGTGCCAGCAGCGTAGTTCGGGATGGGACCCAGTACTTC.

This clonotype was found a few times. CDR3 protein: CASLADVSTDTQYF. DNA for the CDR3: TGCGCCAGCCTAGCGGACGTTAGCACAGATACGCAGTATTTT. V usage is TRBV5-1 and J usage is TRBJ2-3; 7 bases map to TRBD2. This CDR3 is 14 amino acids long. After removal of 7 bases from V and 0 bases from J, the junction contained 5 bases not matched to a gene. Germline CDR1 and CDR2: SGHRS and YFSETQ.

This clonotype has more than one count but fewer than ten. The chain is built from TRBV27 and TRBJ2-6; D is perhaps TRBD1 (6 bases). Trimming removed 3 bases from V and 0 bases from J, with 18 bases in between. CDR3 length: 19 residues. The germline V gene has CDR1 MNHEY and CDR2 SMNVEV (reference sequence). The CDR3 nucleotides are TGTGCCAGCAGTTTTCGGGCGCTCCAGGGGTTCTCTGGGGCCAACGTCCTGACTTTC. Amino acid sequence: CASSFRALQGFSGANVLTF.

The chain employs TRBV29-1 and TRBJ2-3; D gene unclear. V lost 8 bases, J lost 6 bases, and 15 bases lay in between. The CDR3 length is 12 residues. Germline V gene lookup returns CDR1 SQVTM and CDR2 ANQGSEA. Here the CDR3 reads CSTTSGGDTQYF. In nucleotides, the CDR3 is TGCAGCACTACTTCGGGCGGTGATACGCAGTATTTT.

This clonotype occurred a few times. This chain connects TRBV5-1 to TRBJ1-1; TRBD1 aligns across 8 bases. The CDR3 spans 14 residues. V shed 5 bases and J 5 bases; nucleotides not matched to a gene: 8. Germline values: CDR1 SGHRS, CDR2 YFSETQ. The CDR3 sequence is CASRWRQGQTEAFF. The CDR3 nucleotides are TGCGCCAGCAGATGGAGACAGGGGCAGACTGAAGCTTTCTTT. Full variable domain (remainder filled in from reference TRBV5-1 and TRBJ1-1): KAGVTQTPRYLIKTRGQQVTLSCSPISGHRSVSWYQQTPGQGLQFLFEYFSETQRNKGNFPGRFSGRQFSNSRSEMNVSTLELGDSALYLCASRWRQGQTEAFFGQGTRLTVV.

The chain combines TRBV7-2 with TRBJ2-3; 11 nucleotides line up with TRBD2. CDR3 size: 16 residues. The V and J ends lost 2 bases and 6 bases, in that order; junction bases with no gene match: 7. Germline values: CDR1 SGHTA, CDR2 FQGNSA. CDR3 nucleotides: TGTGCCAGCAGCTTAACTAGCGGGAGTTTTTTGGATACGCAGTATTTT. It yields the protein CASSLTSGSFLDTQYF.

In its sample, this clonotype was seen many times. This chain links TRBV2 with TRBJ2-2; either TRBD1 or TRBD2 may fit D (6 bases each). The CDR3 is 18 amino acids. The V gene's germline CDR1 is SNHLY and CDR2 FYNNEI. V dropped 3 bases and J dropped 4 bases, with 21 bases sitting between them. CDR3: CASSERGARNYGTGELFF. CDR3 nucleotides: TGTGCCAGCAGTGAGAGGGGGGCCCGTAACTACGGCACCGGGGAGCTGTTTTTT.

This clonotype showed up just once. This sequence joins TRBV19 and TRBJ2-6; no firm D call. CDR3 length equals 17 residues. The ends were cut back, 3 bases at V and 2 bases at J, with 14 bases in the middle. The germline V gene has CDR1 LNHDA and CDR2 SQIVND (reference sequence). CDR3: CASSIHSILPGANVLTF. The DNA for the CDR3 is TGTGCCAGTAGTATCCACTCCATCCTGCCTGGGGCCAACGTCCTGACTTTC.

Only a few counts were recorded for this clonotype. This CDR3 is CASSPGDAGELFF. In DNA form, the CDR3 reads TGTGCCAGCAGTCCGGGCGACGCCGGGGAGCTGTTTTTT. The rearrangement links TRBV12-3 or TRBV12-4 to TRBJ2-2; D is unresolved. The CDR3 consists of 13 residues. V was pared by 5 bases and J by 6 bases, with 10 bases between.

The gene calls are TRBV24-1 and TRBJ2-3, with 7 bases fitting TRBD2. The CDR3 is 15 amino acids. Germline V gene lookup returns CDR1 KGHDR and CDR2 SFDVKD. Losses at the gene ends were 5 bases for V and 5 bases for J; bases not matched to a gene: 9. CDR3 sequence (DNA): TGTGCCACCAGTGCGGCGGGAGTGGGATTAGATACGCAGTATTTT. Translating gives CATSAAGVGLDTQYF.

This clonotype has more than one count but fewer than ten. CDR3 in DNA: TGCAGCCCTAGGACCCCGAACACCGGGGAGCTGTTTTTT. This encodes CSPRTPNTGELFF. The chain recombines TRBV29-1 with TRBJ2-2; D is undetermined. Trimming shortened V by 8 bases and J by 0 bases, and 10 bases separated the two germline ends. The CDR3 is 13 amino acids. CDR1 is SQVTM, CDR2 ANQGSEA, per germline.

The chain employs TRBV7-2 and TRBJ2-5; no clear D. CDR1 is SGHTA, CDR2 FQGNSA, per germline. Trimming took 5 bases from V and 3 from J, leaving 10 bases between them. CDR3 length equals 13 residues. Written as DNA, the CDR3 is TGTGCCAGCAGCCCCCTAGAGGAAGAGACCCAGTACTTC. Its protein product is CASSPLEEETQYF.

V usage is TRBV20-1 and J usage is TRBJ2-4, with 7 bases fitting TRBD2. The ends lost 0 bases at V and 8 bases at J; junction bases unmatched: 16. The CDR3 is 17 residues long. The V gene's germline CDR1 is DFQATT and CDR2 SNEGSKA (reference sequence). CDR3 region: CSARDSYSGQRADIQYF. DNA of the CDR3: TGCAGTGCTAGAGATAGCTATAGCGGGCAAAGGGCGGACATTCAGTACTTC.

This clonotype has just a few counts. The rearrangement links TRBV21-1 to TRBJ2-7; the listed D gene, TRBD1, was not tested against the DNA. TRBV21-1 represents a pseudogene. The CDR3 is 15 amino acids. CDR3 in DNA: TGTGCCAGCAGCAAAGAGGGGAAGACAGGTGGGCATCGGTACTTC. This codes for CASSKEGKTGGHRYF.

Only a few counts were recorded for this clonotype. The rearrangement uses TRBV11-2 and TRBJ2-4; 7 bases line up with TRBD2. The CDR3 spans 14 residues. CDR1 is SGHAT, CDR2 FQNNGV, per germline. After removal of 5 bases from V and 5 bases from J, the junction contained 6 bases not matched to a gene. The chain's CDR3 is CASSLRTSENIQYF. In DNA, the CDR3 is TGTGCCAGCAGCCTTCGGACTAGTGAAAACATTCAGTACTTC.

In its sample, this clonotype was seen many times. The genes are TRBV20-1 and TRBJ2-1; 9 nucleotides align to TRBD2. V shed 0 bases, J shed 7 bases, and the junction held 4 bases outside the gene matches. This CDR3 comprises 14 residues. Germline V gene sequence: CDR1 DFQATT, CDR2 SNEGSKA (reference sequence). The CDR3: CSARDSGRANEQFF. CDR3 sequence (DNA): TGCAGTGCTAGAGATAGCGGGAGAGCGAATGAGCAGTTCTTC.

V is TRBV12-3 or TRBV12-4 and J is TRBJ2-3; 8 nucleotides agree with TRBD1. V lost 4 bases, J lost 8 bases, and 8 bases stayed unmatched. The length of the CDR3 is 14 residues. CDR3 nucleotide sequence: TGTGCCAGCAGTTCTGGACAGGGTGGGGCTACGCAGTATTTT. It specifies CASSSGQGGATQYF.

The rearrangement joins TRBV6-2 or TRBV6-3 to TRBJ2-1; TRBD2 agrees at 12 bases. Germline trimming cut 7 bases from V and 12 bases from J; bases unmatched to any gene: 4. The CDR3 sequence is 12 residues long. Germline lookup yields CDR1 MNHEY and CDR2 SVGEGT. The CDR3 nucleotides are TGTGCCAGCACTAGCGGGGGGGAGGGGCAGTTCTTC. Its protein product is CASTSGGEGQFF.

V usage is TRBV6-6 and J usage is TRBJ1-2; 8 bases are a match to TRBD1. This CDR3 has 13 residues. V shed 5 bases and J 4 bases; nucleotides not matched to a gene: 3. Germline lookup yields CDR1 MNHNY and CDR2 SVGAGI (reference sequence). CDR3 sequence (DNA): TGTGCCAGCAGTGGAGGGACAGGCTATGGCTACACCTTC. As protein: CASSGGTGYGYTF.

This clonotype was seen once. V and J are TRBV6-2 or TRBV6-3 and TRBJ1-6; D uncertain. The CDR3 spans 16 residues. Germline lookup yields CDR1 MNHEY and CDR2 SVGEGT. The V and J ends lost 6 bases and 10 bases respectively, with 22 bases between them. Here the CDR3 reads CASSQGPSAWQSPLHF. CDR3 in DNA: TGTGCCAGCAGCCAAGGGCCTTCCGCTTGGCAATCACCCCTCCACTTT.

This clonotype has just a few counts. The chain has TRBV20-1 and TRBJ2-1, with 10 bases aligning to TRBD2. V lost 5 bases and J lost 2; bases outside the gene matches: 6. CDR1 DFQATT and CDR2 SNEGSKA come from the germline V gene (reference sequence). This CDR3 contains 15 residues. CDR3 residues: CSAPSSGRAYNEQFF. In nucleotides, the CDR3 is TGCAGTGCTCCTTCTAGCGGGAGAGCCTACAATGAGCAGTTCTTC.

The chain couples TRBV5-4 to TRBJ2-6, with TRBD1 matching over 8 bases. V shed 4 bases and J 2 bases; nucleotides not matched to a gene: 8. Germline-derived CDR1 and CDR2 are SGHNT and YYREEE (reference sequence). The CDR3 is made up of 17 amino acids. CDR3 region: CASSGGQGTTGANVLTF. CDR3 nucleotide sequence: TGTGCCAGCAGCGGTGGACAGGGTACGACTGGGGCCAACGTCCTGACTTTC. Based on the CDR3 plus reference TRBV5-4 and TRBJ2-6, the full variable domain is ETGVTQSPTHLIKTRGQQVTLRCSSQSGHNTVSWYQQALGQGPQFIFQYYREEENGRGNFPPRFSGLQFPNYSSELNVNALELDDSALYLCASSGGQGTTGANVLTFGAGSRLTVL.

The gene calls are TRBV10-3 and TRBJ2-7; 7 bases are a match to TRBD1. Germline CDR1 reads ENHRY; CDR2 reads SYGVKD. Trimming removed 8 bases from V and 3 bases from J; junction bases left unmatched: 13. The CDR3 runs 15 residues. The CDR3 loop reads CAISDRAGDYYEQYF. In DNA form, the CDR3 reads TGTGCCATCTCAGACAGGGCAGGGGATTACTACGAGCAGTACTTC.

This clonotype came up a few times. The gene calls are TRBV20-1 and TRBJ2-2, with 7 bases fitting TRBD2. The CDR3 runs 13 residues. J lost 4 bases, V lost 7 bases, and 6 bases had no gene match. Germline values: CDR1 DFQATT, CDR2 SNEGSKA (reference sequence). The CDR3 coding sequence is TGCAGTGTGGCGGGAGTTTCCACCGGGGAGCTGTTTTTT. The encoded protein is CSVAGVSTGELFF.

The chain carries TRBV20-1 and TRBJ1-2; D unresolved. With 0 bases removed from V and 2 bases from J, the gap between germline ends came to 1 base. The CDR3 contains 11 residues. CDR1 is DFQATT and CDR2 is SNEGSKA in the germline V gene (reference sequence). CDR3 in DNA: TGCAGTGCTAGAGACAACTATGGCTACACCTTC. Protein sequence: CSARDNYGYTF.

The chain has TRBV28 and TRBJ2-7; D perhaps matches TRBD2 (5 bases). Per germline, CDR1 MDHEN and CDR2 SYDVKM. V was trimmed by 10 bases and J by 4 bases, leaving 20 bases between them. This CDR3 is 14 amino acids long. CDR3 in DNA: TGTGCCATCAGGTCCTATAGCGAATCGTACGAGCAGTACTTC. As protein: CAIRSYSESYEQYF.

This rearrangement joins TRBV2 to TRBJ1-6; D uncertain. The length of the CDR3 is 13 residues. Trimming removed 7 bases at V and 7 bases at J, with 11 bases between. CDR1 SNHLY and CDR2 FYNNEI come from the germline V gene. CDR3 sequence (DNA): TGTGCCAGCACCGGCATTGCCAATTCACCCCTCCACTTT. It yields the protein CASTGIANSPLHF. The whole variable domain, remainder taken from reference TRBV2 and TRBJ1-6, is EPEVTQTPSHQVTQMGQEVILRCVPISNHLYFYWYRQILGQKVEFLVSFYNNEISEKSEIFDDQFSVERPDGSNFTLKIRSTKLEDSAMYFCASTGIANSPLHFGNGTRLTVT.

This clonotype was detected a few times. J is TRBJ2-1 and V is TRBV6-1; 7 nucleotides agree with TRBD1. The CDR3 consists of 15 residues. V shed 8 bases, J shed 0 bases, and the junction held 7 bases outside the gene matches. Germline-derived CDR1 and CDR2 are MNHNS and SASEGT. The CDR3 reads CASHPGQTSYNEQFF. The CDR3 DNA is TGTGCCAGCCACCCGGGACAGACCTCCTACAATGAGCAGTTCTTC.

In its sample, this clonotype was seen a few times. J is TRBJ2-1 and V is TRBV7-8; D call uncertain. The V end lost 5 bases, the J end lost 4 bases, and 12 bases lay between the germline ends. The CDR3 spans 14 residues. Germline CDR1 and CDR2: SGHVS and FQNEAQ. The CDR3 reads CASSPIMGYNEQFF. The DNA for the CDR3 is TGTGCCAGCAGCCCCATTATGGGGTACAATGAGCAGTTCTTC.